This TCR beta chain was sequenced in a study of T cells after yellow fever vaccination (dated by TCRdb to the late 2010s). For the study in its entirety: The SMART-Seq v4 Ultra Low Input RNA kit was used to prepare libraries from fractions with low cell numbers. To follow T-cell clones before and after both primary and booster YFV17D yellow fever vaccination, bulk TCR alpha and beta repertoires underwent longitudinal sequencing. The cohort comprised two healthy male donors, one aged 18 to 30 and one aged 30 to 40 years. Bulk PBMC replicates and cell subsets were isolated from blood drawn at multiple timepoints before and after both primary and secondary immunization. The study at large found these results: A small share of clonotypes was detected in both CD4 and CD8 compartments, with the overlap likely arising from convergent recombination. Because only a couple of donors were included in the study, the extent to which the findings can be generalized is limited. After the booster, most of the clones that had expanded following primary vaccination were detected again (almost 98% of CD4 and more than 85% of CD8), which suggests that memory was broadly maintained. Compared with the primary T-cell response, the secondary T-cell response was faster but weaker, reaching its peak on day 5 rather than on day 15. Computational filtering was required because FACS-sorted repertoires could contain abundant contaminating clonotypes from the bulk population.

TCR cDNA was made using 5'RACE template switching, a step that added a universal primer site and unique molecular identifiers. Priming for cDNA synthesis came from both the TCR alpha and TCR beta constant segments. Library amplification involved two PCR steps, and the second step added sample barcodes and sequencing adapters. Sequencing of libraries was performed on Illumina HiSeq 2500 (2x100 bp) or NovaSeq (2x150 bp). Per the authors' processing: MIGEC was used to demultiplex reads and collapse the reads into UMI consensus sequences, and MiXCR was used for V(D)J alignment. Using edgeR on replicate PBMC samples, clonotypes were called vaccine-responding if FDR was below 0.01 and the log2 fold change was above 5 up to day 15. Each bulk clonotype was labeled CD4 or CD8 based on which sequenced repertoire, CD4 or CD8, contained the clonotype at higher abundance. TCRdb applied fastp at Q25 and MiXCR to the public reads, then kept only in-frame beta chains. Rows are unified per CDR3 protein, each entry keeping the most common DNA and genes. TCRdb, not the original authors, processed these V and J calls. Counted in this sample were 200,000 to 300,000 distinct CDR3 sequences; over 10% of them appeared once. Jointly, the top ten make up 0.5% to 0.6% of the sample.

The treatment or condition label on this specimen signifies: live attenuated yellow fever vaccine strain. PBMCs were isolated from peripheral blood using a standard Ficoll-Paque protocol. Dynabeads CD4 and CD8 positive selection kits were used to isolate the CD4 and CD8 T-cell fractions. TriZol was used to extract RNA from bulk PBMCs, from CD4 and CD8 fractions, and from dextramer-positive and dextramer-negative fractions. As to this clonotype: Its binding antigen is unknown. Qualities for individual bases were not recorded, and no much larger clone is one base off.

Cut back by 6 bases and 6 bases, the V and J ends lie 17 bases apart. From cysteine to phenylalanine, the CDR3 is 15 amino acids long. The retained sequence is limited to the CDR3, 45 bases, with the frame set at the first base. The CDR1 and CDR2 encoded by the germline V gene are KGHSH and LQKENI. The source was CD4+ T cells sorted from PBMCs, collected 45 days after the yellow fever booster vaccination. The clonotype was recovered from a man under 40 who received the YFV17D yellow fever vaccine. This chain joins TRBV18 to TRBJ1-4; the D segment could be TRBD1, given 6 matching bases. The nucleotide sequence reads TGTGCCAGCTCCCCTCCAACAGGGACGGATGAAAAACTGTTTTTT. It translates as CASSPPTGTDEKLFF.